The present entry profiles one TCR beta chain with its context. Individuals aged roughly 18 to 95 years were recruited from approximately 22 US areas. Assay: immunoSEQ multiplex PCR; the TCRdb copy retains only in-frame clones and omits some. The table lists a few hundred thousand clones, 75% to 90% of them singletons. This sample was included in a study of blood T cell repertoires in COVID-19. Study information: Samples representing acute and convalescent COVID-19 were sourced from the United States, Italy and Spain.

Input material: PBMCs or T cells enriched from blood (not recorded which). The receptor was derived from a man aged 25-45 years who had recovered from COVID-19.

The CDR3, as DNA: TGTGCCAGCAGTTTGTCCCCCGGGACAGGCCAAGAGACCCAGTACTTC. Its translation is CASSLSPGTGQETQYF. The rearrangement joins TRBV27 to TRBJ2-5; 8 bases are a match to TRBD1. The CDR3 has 16 amino acids. The germline V gene has CDR1 MNHEY and CDR2 SMNVEV (reference sequence). V lost 3 bases to trimming and J lost 1 base; unmatched junction nucleotides: 7.